These 5 T cell receptor beta chains were sequenced from one sample in a study of blood T cell repertoires in COVID-19. Libraries were prepared by immunoSEQ multiplex PCR; TCRdb keeps only in-frame clonotypes and omits some of them. The sample records under 200,000 clones, roughly 80% being singletons. The specimen sequenced was peripheral blood. The origin of the receptors is a man in his fifties or sixties with acute or convalescent COVID-19.

The gene calls are TRBV6-5 and TRBJ2-7, with D possibly matching TRBD1 (6 bases). With 0 bases removed from V and 7 bases from J, the gap between germline ends came to 10 bases. Germline V gene lookup returns CDR1 MNHEY and CDR2 SVGAGI. The CDR3 has 13 residues. CDR3 in DNA: TGTGCCAGCAGTTACTCGATAGGGGGAGAGCAGTACTTC. Encoded protein: CASSYSIGGEQYF.

The chain recombines TRBV19 with TRBJ2-3; maybe TRBD1 (6 bases). Germline V lookup: CDR1 LNHDA, CDR2 SQIVND (reference sequence). V lost 3 bases, J lost 2 bases, and 21 bases lay in between. The CDR3 is 18 residues long. The CDR3 sequence is CASSIRVPRQGTTDTQYF. CDR3 nucleotides: TGTGCCAGTAGTATTAGGGTTCCCCGGCAGGGGACCACAGATACGCAGTATTTT.

The chain links TRBV3-1 (or the pseudogene TRBV3-2) to TRBJ1-1, with TRBD1 as a possible D gene (5 bases). V was clipped by 6 bases and J by 4 bases, with 15 bases between them. CDR1 and CDR2 from the germline V gene are LGHDT and YNNKEL (reference sequence). The CDR3 has 14 residues. The CDR3 spells CASRVGGLSTEAFF. For the CDR3, the DNA is TGTGCCAGCAGGGTCGGGGGGTTAAGCACTGAAGCTTTCTTT.

DNA of the CDR3: TGTGCCAGCAGTCGTAGCGGGGGAACGTCCTACAATGAGCAGTTCTTC. It is translated as CASSRSGGTSYNEQFF. This chain uses TRBV7-9 with TRBJ2-1; TRBD2 matches 9 bases. Losses at the gene ends were 6 bases for V and 1 base for J; bases not matched to a gene: 7. Germline CDR1 SEHNR, CDR2 FQNEAQ (reference sequence). The CDR3 spans 16 residues.

This clone has only a few counts. V usage is TRBV12-3 or TRBV12-4 and J usage is TRBJ1-4, with TRBD1 as a possible D gene (6 bases). Trimming took off 8 bases at V and 6 bases at J, with 13 bases between the two ends. There are 13 residues in the CDR3. The CDR3 nucleotides are TGTGCCAGCCTCCGGGGGGGCGATGAAAAACTGTTTTTT. Translation gives CASLRGGDEKLFF.